This T cell receptor (beta chain) was observed in a study of cytomegalovirus exposure and HLA in healthy donors. PCR employed 60 Vbeta and 13 Jbeta primers. As originally analysed: Unique TCR beta chains totaled some 81 million in a later count, with approximately 10 million of them shared. Assay: immunoSEQ multiplex PCR; the TCRdb copy retains only in-frame clones and omits some. Clone size and V and J calls were adopted from that table, with D and trimming inferred from the DNA. Of under 200,000 clones in the sample, 77% were seen once. Germline V lookup: CDR1 SGHRS, CDR2 YFSETQ. The CDR3 runs 15 residues. Study-wide points: CMV serostatus was the only immune exposure information that was available. Roughly uniform depth of sequencing across donors was assumed in presence/absence analyses. Analysis performed later found over 15,000 TCR beta sequences associated with HLA alleles at 0.05 false discovery rate.

With regard to this clone: No antigen is known for it. Relative to the germline gene, one junction end is altered; a read error may explain this.

The rearrangement joins TRBV5-1 to TRBJ2-5; TRBD2 aligns across 7 bases. The sequencing sample was made of PBMCs. The clonotype comes from a male donor in good health and CMV-seropositive. This CDR3 reads CAGSLARTSTETQYF. CDR3 nucleotide sequence: TGCGCCGGCAGCTTAGCCAGGACTAGTACCGAGACCCAGTACTTC. Full variable domain (missing parts from reference TRBV5-1 and TRBJ2-5): KAGVTQTPRYLIKTRGQQVTLSCSPISGHRSVSWYQQTPGQGLQFLFEYFSETQRNKGNFPGRFSGRQFSNSRSEMNVSTLELGDSALYLCAGSLARTSTETQYFGPGTRLLVL.